This T cell receptor (beta chain) appears in the sequencing data of a study of T cells after yellow fever vaccination. Whole-study results and caveats: From the bulk population, abundant clonotypes could contaminate and appear within FACS-sorted repertoires. A faster peak, day 5 versus 15, was reached by the weaker secondary response.

Unmatched junction bases numbered 5, after V lost 2 bases and J lost 5 bases. This CDR3 spans 15 amino acids. The germline CDR1 and CDR2 sequences are SGHRS and YFSETQ. Comments on this clonotype: Its antigen is still unknown.

TCRdb re-analysed the 5' RACE reads in MiXCR, keeping a single row per CDR3 protein. There are under 300,000 distinct CDR3 sequences in the sample; 6% to 7.5% occur only once, and roughly 0.9% lies in the top ten. The sequenced sample was CD4+ T cells sorted from PBMCs, obtained 15 days after the yellow fever booster vaccination. This TCR was sampled from a man aged 30 to 45 who received the YFV17D yellow fever vaccine. The V and J genes are TRBV5-1 and TRBJ2-1, with 9 nucleotides matching TRBD2. The DNA for the CDR3 is TGCGCCAGCAGCTTTCCAGCGGGAGGAAACAATGAGCAGTTCTTC. Its translation is CASSFPAGGNNEQFF. Based on the CDR3 plus reference TRBV5-1 and TRBJ2-1, the full variable domain is KAGVTQTPRYLIKTRGQQVTLSCSPISGHRSVSWYQQTPGQGLQFLFEYFSETQRNKGNFPGRFSGRQFSNSRSEMNVSTLELGDSALYLCASSFPAGGNNEQFFGPGTRLTVL.